The 19 T cell receptor beta chains presented below share a single source sample, sequenced in a study of T cell repertoires in cytomegalovirus infection. Using its own MiXCR run on the reads, TCRdb lists one record per CDR3 protein. This sample has about 440,000 distinct CDR3 sequences, with roughly a third found just once. Sequences were obtained from PBMCs. These receptors were obtained from a human donor in good health (CMV status not recorded). Some clones in this sample may be carry-over from other donors' samples.

This clonotype has just a few counts. The chain combines TRBV4-1 with TRBJ1-1, with D possibly matching TRBD1 (6 bases). Between the trimmed V and J ends, which lost 0 bases and 4 bases, there was a span of 12 bases. CDR1 and CDR2 from the germline V gene are MGHRA and YSYEKL. The CDR3 sequence is 15 residues long. The CDR3 spells CASSQDPAGVTEAFF. The CDR3 region has the DNA TGCGCCAGCAGCCAAGATCCGGCAGGGGTCACTGAAGCTTTCTTT.

There are many counts of this clonotype. V gene TRBV19 combines with J gene TRBJ1-1, with no clear D. With 1 base removed from V and 1 base from J, the gap between germline ends came to 13 bases. The CDR3 contains 16 residues. Per the germline V gene, CDR1 is LNHDA and CDR2 is SQIVND (reference sequence). The CDR3 reads CASSIGIGGPNTEAFF. CDR3 bases: TGTGCCAGTAGTATAGGAATAGGAGGGCCGAACACTGAAGCTTTCTTT.

This clonotype has only a few counts. This chain uses TRBV9 with TRBJ2-1, with D possibly matching TRBD2 (6 bases). Germline V gene lookup returns CDR1 SGDLS and CDR2 YYNGEE. The V and J ends lost 2 bases and 9 bases respectively, with 15 bases between them. CDR3 length: 14 residues. The CDR3 region is CASSVGSGGVEQFF. For the CDR3, the DNA is TGTGCCAGCAGCGTGGGTTCCGGGGGAGTTGAGCAGTTCTTC. The whole variable domain, remainder taken from reference TRBV9 and TRBJ2-1, is DSGVTQTPKHLITATGQRVTLRCSPRSGDLSVYWYQQSLDQGLQFLIQYYNGEERAKGNILERFSAQQFPDLHSELNLSSLELGDSALYFCASSVGSGGVEQFFGPGTRLTVL.

This chain connects TRBV2 to TRBJ2-7, with unresolved D. Per the germline V gene, CDR1 is SNHLY and CDR2 is FYNNEI. The ends were cut back, 3 bases at V and 0 bases at J, with 9 bases in the middle. The CDR3 is made up of 14 amino acids. The CDR3 here is CASSEDRVSYEQYF. The CDR3 coding sequence is TGTGCCAGCAGTGAGGATAGGGTCTCCTACGAGCAGTACTTC.

A remark on this clonotype: A read error may account for a junction end that differs from germline. The chain links TRBV28 to TRBJ2-1; D tentatively reads TRBD1 or TRBD2 (5 bases each). CDR3 length equals 17 residues. CDR1 MDHEN and CDR2 SYDVKM come from the germline V gene. CDR3 sequence reads: CARSSTGTASSYKEQFF. The DNA for the CDR3 is TGTGCCAGAAGTTCCACCGGGACCGCTAGCTCCTACAAGGAGCAGTTCTTC.

The V call is TRBV12-3 or TRBV12-4, the J call TRBJ1-4; D uncertain. Trimming cost V 8 bases and J 15 bases, with 19 bases left between them. This CDR3 has 12 residues. The CDR3 nucleotides are TGTGCCAGCTGGGGAGACACCAAAAGGATGTTTTTT. As protein: CASWGDTKRMFF.

The rearrangement links TRBV7-2 to TRBJ1-2; a weak D match, TRBD1 (5 bases). The CDR3 sequence is 15 residues long. Germline V lookup: CDR1 SGHTA, CDR2 FQGNSA. V gave up 3 bases and J gave up 2 bases, with 13 bases separating them. CDR3 protein: CASSFPGRRNYGYTF. CDR3 DNA: TGTGCCAGCAGCTTTCCGGGACGGAGGAACTATGGCTACACCTTC.

Comment on this clonotype: A much larger clone sits a single nucleotide away, making a read error possible. The chain joins TRBV7-2 to TRBJ2-7; 8 nucleotides align to TRBD1. The trim removed 4 bases at V and 8 bases at J, leaving 10 bases unmatched. The CDR3 is 14 amino acids. Germline V gives CDR1 SGHTA, CDR2 FQGNSA. DNA for the CDR3: TGTGCCAGCAGCTCCCAGGGGGCTGGGGGCAAGCAGTACTTC. It yields the protein CASSSQGAGGKQYF.

As to this clonotype: At one of its ends the junction is not consistent with the germline gene, which may arise from a read error. The chain has TRBV2 and TRBJ1-1; no definite D call. Germline V gene data show CDR1 as SNHLY and CDR2 as FYNNEI. The CDR3 extends over 13 amino acids. The CDR3 protein is CACSPVINTEAFF. The CDR3 DNA reads as TGTGCCTGCAGTCCCGTTATAAACACTGAAGCTTTCTTT.

This chain uses TRBV11-2 with TRBJ1-6; weak D call: TRBD1 (5 bases). The CDR3 loop spans 17 amino acids. The germline gives CDR1 SGHAT, CDR2 FQNNGV. V shed 5 bases and J shed 7 bases, with 21 bases lying between them. DNA of the CDR3: TGTGCCAGCAGCGGACGGGACGAAGCCCTAGTAAATTCACCCCTCCACTTT. This translates into CASSGRDEALVNSPLHF. Full variable domain (missing parts from reference TRBV11-2 and TRBJ1-6): EAGVAQSPRYKIIEKRQSVAFWCNPISGHATLYWYQQILGQGPKLLIQFQNNGVVDDSQLPKDRFSAERLKGVDSTLKIQPAKLEDSAVYLCASSGRDEALVNSPLHFGNGTRLTVT.

The chain uses TRBV2 and TRBJ2-7; D possibly uses TRBD1 or TRBD2 (5 bases each). The V end lost 7 bases, the J end lost 2 bases, and 21 bases lay between the germline ends. The CDR3 sequence is 16 residues long. CDR1 is SNHLY and CDR2 is FYNNEI in the germline V gene. Here the CDR3 DNA reads TGTGCCAGCACCTCAAATCCCGGGGACCGTACCTACGAGCAGTACTTC. This encodes CASTSNPGDRTYEQYF.

This clonotype appeared a few times. The V and J genes are TRBV7-2 and TRBJ2-6; the match to TRBD2 covers 8 bases. J lost 0 bases, V lost 5 bases, and 6 bases had no gene match. The CDR3 extends over 17 amino acids. The germline gives CDR1 SGHTA, CDR2 FQGNSA. The CDR3 DNA reads as TGTGCCAGCAGCCGGCGGGGGGCGGACTCTGGGGCCAACGTCCTGACTTTC. Translating it yields CASSRRGADSGANVLTF.

This clonotype showed up just a few times. The V call is TRBV2, the J call TRBJ2-7; D uncertain. V lost 0 bases to trimming and J lost 3 bases, with 3 bases between them. Germline CDR1 is SNHLY and CDR2 is FYNNEI. The CDR3 contains 12 residues. The CDR3 sequence: CASSEAGYEQYF. CDR3 nucleotide sequence: TGTGCCAGCAGTGAAGCCGGCTACGAGCAGTACTTC.

This chain joins TRBV20-1 and TRBJ2-3, with D unclear. The CDR3 has 12 amino acids. Germline-derived CDR1 and CDR2 are DFQATT and SNEGSKA (reference sequence). V dropped 6 bases and J dropped 3 bases, with 10 bases sitting between them. CDR3 amino acids: CSALPPTDTQYF. CDR3 coding DNA: TGCAGTGCCCTCCCACCGACAGATACGCAGTATTTT.

This clonotype appeared a few times. The chain employs TRBV5-4 and TRBJ2-7; the D gene could be TRBD1 or TRBD2 (5 bases each). The V gene's germline CDR1 is SGHNT and CDR2 YYREEE (reference sequence). V was clipped by 1 base and J by 4 bases, with 12 bases between them. This CDR3 is built from 14 residues. The CDR3 DNA is TGTGCCAGCAGCTTGATGGGGGATGAATACGAGCAGTACTTC. Translation gives CASSLMGDEYEQYF.

This clonotype was detected only a few times. In DNA, the CDR3 is TGTGCACGGGGATTCCTCTGCGAGCAGTACTTC. Encoded protein: CARGFLCEQYF. The gene calls are TRBV6-1 and TRBJ2-7; possible D gene TRBD2, 5 bases. This CDR3 region has 11 residues. CDR1 is MNHNS, CDR2 SASEGT, per germline.

The chain is built from TRBV19 and TRBJ2-2; D perhaps matches TRBD1 (6 bases). V was clipped by 7 bases and J by 1 base, with 13 bases between them. The germline V gene has CDR1 LNHDA and CDR2 SQIVND (reference sequence). The CDR3 totals 15 residues. This chain's CDR3 is CASTPTGLNTGELFF. The CDR3 bases are TGTGCCAGTACACCGACAGGATTGAACACCGGGGAGCTGTTTTTT.

This clonotype was counted many times. This chain connects TRBV20-1 to TRBJ1-2; D unclear. V gave up 6 bases and J gave up 4 bases, with 18 bases separating them. Germline loops: CDR1 DFQATT, CDR2 SNEGSKA (reference sequence). CDR3 length: 14 amino acids. This CDR3 reads CSAQISALSYGYTF. CDR3 nucleotides: TGCAGTGCACAAATAAGTGCCCTTTCCTATGGCTACACCTTC.

This clonotype was detected only a few times. J is TRBJ2-1 and V is TRBV6-1; no firm D call. The CDR3 loop spans 13 amino acids. The germline gives CDR1 MNHNS, CDR2 SASEGT. The V end was cut by 8 bases, the J end by 1 base, with 9 bases between. CDR3 amino acids: CASRRLSYNEQFF. Written as DNA, the CDR3 is TGTGCCAGCCGTAGATTATCCTACAATGAGCAGTTCTTC.